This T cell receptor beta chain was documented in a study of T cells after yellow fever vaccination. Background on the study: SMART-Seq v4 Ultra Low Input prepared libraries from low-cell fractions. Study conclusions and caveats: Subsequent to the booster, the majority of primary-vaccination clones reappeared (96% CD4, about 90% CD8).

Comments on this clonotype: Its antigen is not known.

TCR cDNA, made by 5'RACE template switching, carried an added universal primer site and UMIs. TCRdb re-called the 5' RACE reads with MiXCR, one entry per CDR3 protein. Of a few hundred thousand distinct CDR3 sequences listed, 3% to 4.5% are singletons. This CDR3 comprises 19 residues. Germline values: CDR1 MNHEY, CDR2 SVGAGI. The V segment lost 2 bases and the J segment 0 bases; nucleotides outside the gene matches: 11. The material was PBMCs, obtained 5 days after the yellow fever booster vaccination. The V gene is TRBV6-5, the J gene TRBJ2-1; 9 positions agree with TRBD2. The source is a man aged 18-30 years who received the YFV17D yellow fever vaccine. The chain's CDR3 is CASSYRGLASLSSYNEQFF. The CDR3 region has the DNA TGTGCCAGCAGTTACAGGGGACTAGCCTCTCTAAGCTCCTACAATGAGCAGTTCTTC.